This T cell receptor (beta chain) appears in the sequencing data of a study of T cell clonality in common variable immunodeficiency (dated by TCRdb to the mid-2010s). Unmatched junction bases come to 18, with V trimmed by 5 bases and J by 6 bases. CDR1 and CDR2, looked up from the germline V gene, are SQVTM and ANQGSEA. Including the terminal cysteine and phenylalanine, the CDR3 comprises 16 residues. The DNA covers only part of the CDR3, 39 bases in frame from base 1. Standard criteria, namely reduction of serum IgG, IgA and/or IgM below the normal range together with specific antibody deficiency, were applied for the diagnosis of CVID. There were 44 subjects in the CVID group (about 15 female and 29 male), ranging in age from 9 to 64 years, with a mean age of 40. Both CVID patients and healthy controls were predominantly of Caucasian heritage. All CVID subjects had received replacement immunoglobulin therapy for at least one year at the time of study participation. At blood collection, none of the CVID subjects was ill or on immunomodulatory or immunosuppressive medication. Heparinized peripheral whole blood samples of about 5 to 9 ml were collected from each donor. TCRbeta CDR3 repertoires were sequenced from genomic DNA of adults with common variable immune deficiency (CVID) and healthy adult controls. To isolate peripheral blood mononuclear cells, diluted blood was subjected to density centrifugation over Hypaque 1077 or Ficoll-Paque. Genomic DNA was extracted from unsorted mononuclear cells by Qiagen column purification or by a centrifugation-based method.

Beyond this particular receptor, the publication reports: Compared with healthy controls, CVID subjects showed increased TCRbeta clonality (t-test p = 0.018), a feature most characteristic of about a third of subjects. Even though DNA input was the same, control samples had an average of around 82,000 unique sequences each, compared with some 32,000 in CVID samples. Fewer deletions and N-nucleotide insertions were reportedly observed in CVID TCRbeta sequences, and highly modified clones with 13 or more V deletions were reportedly absent from CVID TCRbeta sequences. Correlations between repertoire features and clinical complications were limited by patient heterogeneity within the CVID cohort. Healthy controls shared more TCRbeta clones with each other than CVID subjects shared among themselves (p < 0.0001). It was noted by the authors that sequencing of the repertoires of T cell subpopulations would be needed to clarify the cause of the increased clonality in CVID.

For sequencing input, CVID and control samples contributed equivalent amounts of genomic DNA. For every sample, a 60 bp segment covering the rearranged TCRbeta CDR3 region was amplified and then sequenced. The immunoSEQ assay, a bias-corrected multiplex PCR with high-throughput sequencing, was employed for TCRbeta amplification. As for how the authors treated the data: Every unique nucleotide sequence counted as a clone and was annotated with V, D and J genes, copy number and frequency. Sequences were labeled productive if in frame, and non-productive if out of frame or containing stop codons. As previously described, clonality was calculated on the basis of Shannon's entropy. Mean CDR3 Kyte-Doolittle hydropathy was derived from the predicted amino acid sequences of productive clones. Scaled V gene usage was hierarchically clustered using Manhattan distance and complete linkage with the R hclust function. Sharing of clones by CDR3 amino acid sequence was evaluated by resampling 12 repertoires per group over 100 rounds. The repertoires were searched for more than 65 published EBV-specific and 200 to 300 published CMV-specific TCRbeta sequences. Two CVID samples yielding fewer than 10,000 sequences were excluded from analysis, leaving 42 CVID repertoires. Held by TCRdb, this immuneACCESS table contains in-frame sequences only and omits some clones. Under half of the omission traces to an unresolved V gene where checked; the cause of the rest is unknown. From that table come the V and J calls and clone size; the DNA was used to work out D and trimming. For this sample, about 28,000 clones are listed, none of them singletons. 3.1% of the sample comes from the top ten.

This clone was detected a few times. Its antigen is currently not known. The read ends 3 residues early relative to the CDR3; the germline J gene fills the gap. The chain is made from TRBV29-1 and TRBJ1-2; TRBD1 agrees with 7 junctional bases. What was sequenced was peripheral blood mononuclear cells. This TCR came from a human donor with common variable immunodeficiency. The CDR3 bases that were read are TGCAGCGTTCCCGGAGGGGGCAGGGGAAAAGGAAATGGC. Its amino acids are CSVPGGGRGKGNG. The full CDR3 reads CSVPGGGRGKGNGYTF.